The T cell receptor (beta chain) under discussion was sequenced for a study of T cell repertoires in cytomegalovirus infection. Across the study: Through public TCR beta signatures, both CMV infection and matching HLA type were indicated.

Each CDR3 protein gets one entry after TCRdb re-called the reads with MiXCR. The sample shows almost 300,000 distinct CDR3 sequences, 9.6% of them seen only once. This clonotype has more than one count but fewer than ten. V lost 4 bases and J lost 5, with 11 bases in between. Germline CDR1 and CDR2: SQVTM and ANQGSEA. The CDR3 is made up of 12 amino acids. Sequencing was carried out using PBMCs. The TCR was taken from a human donor in good health (CMV status not recorded). Some clones in this sample may be carry-over from other donors' samples. The rearrangement uses TRBV29-1 and TRBJ1-2, with a tentative D call TRBD1 (6 bases). CDR3 region: CSVGQAGYGYTF. The CDR3 DNA sequence: TGCAGCGTTGGACAGGCCGGATATGGCTACACCTTC.